This TCR beta chain was documented in a study of blood T cell repertoires in COVID-19. About the study: COVID-19 samples collected from the United States, Italy and Spain covered acute and convalescent phases. T cells, B-cell-depleted T cells, or PBMCs provided the cDNA or gDNA that served as material.

Study processing details: Reference gene primer amplification in the assay estimated nucleated cell counts. Some clones are missing from TCRdb's copy, which holds only in-frame ones; the method was immunoSEQ multiplex PCR. The V and J calls and clone size are taken from that table; D and trimming were inferred from the DNA. The sample shows roughly 130,000 clones, around 83% of them seen only once. This receptor was taken from a woman between 50 and 59 years old with acute or convalescent COVID-19. The sequenced sample consisted of peripheral blood.

Written as DNA, the CDR3 is TGTGCCAGCTCACTAGCGGGGGGGGCCTACGAGCAGTACTTC. Translated: CASSLAGGAYEQYF. This sequence joins TRBV18 and TRBJ2-7; 11 nucleotides agree with TRBD2. This CDR3 spans 14 amino acids. Germline loops: CDR1 KGHSH, CDR2 LQKENI. V dropped 4 bases and J dropped 2; count of bases not matched to a gene: 1. Supplemented by reference TRBV18 and TRBJ2-7, the full variable domain reads NAGVMQNPRHLVRRRGQEARLRCSPMKGHSHVYWYRQLPEEGLKFMVYLQKENIIDESGMPKERFSAEFPKEGPSILRIQQVVRGDSAAYFCASSLAGGAYEQYFGPGTRLTVT.